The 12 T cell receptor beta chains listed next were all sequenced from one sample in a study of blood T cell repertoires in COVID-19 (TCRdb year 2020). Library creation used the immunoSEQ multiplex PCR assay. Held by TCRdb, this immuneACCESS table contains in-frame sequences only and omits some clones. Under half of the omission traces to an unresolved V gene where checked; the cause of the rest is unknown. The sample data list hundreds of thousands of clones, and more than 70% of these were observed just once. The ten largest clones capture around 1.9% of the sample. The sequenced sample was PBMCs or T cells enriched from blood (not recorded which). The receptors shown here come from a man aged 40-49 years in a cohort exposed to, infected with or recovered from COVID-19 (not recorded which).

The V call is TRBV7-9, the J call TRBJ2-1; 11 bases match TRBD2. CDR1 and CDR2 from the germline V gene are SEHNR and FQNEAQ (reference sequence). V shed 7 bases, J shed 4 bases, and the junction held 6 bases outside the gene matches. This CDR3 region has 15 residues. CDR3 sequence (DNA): TGTGCCAGCACCAGGACTAGCGGGCTGTACAATGAGCAGTTCTTC. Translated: CASTRTSGLYNEQFF.

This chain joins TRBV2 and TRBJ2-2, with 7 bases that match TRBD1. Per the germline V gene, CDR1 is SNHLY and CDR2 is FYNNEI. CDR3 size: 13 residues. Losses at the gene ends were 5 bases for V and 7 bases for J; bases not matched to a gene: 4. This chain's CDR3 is CASSYRGRGELFF. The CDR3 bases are TGTGCCAGCAGTTACAGGGGCCGCGGGGAGCTGTTTTTT.

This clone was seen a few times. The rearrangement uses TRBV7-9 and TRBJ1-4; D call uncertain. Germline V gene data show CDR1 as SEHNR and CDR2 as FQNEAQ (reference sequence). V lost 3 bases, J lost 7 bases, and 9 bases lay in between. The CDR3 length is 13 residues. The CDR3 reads CASSFWQAEKLFF. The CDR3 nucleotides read TGTGCCAGCAGCTTCTGGCAGGCTGAAAAACTGTTTTTT.

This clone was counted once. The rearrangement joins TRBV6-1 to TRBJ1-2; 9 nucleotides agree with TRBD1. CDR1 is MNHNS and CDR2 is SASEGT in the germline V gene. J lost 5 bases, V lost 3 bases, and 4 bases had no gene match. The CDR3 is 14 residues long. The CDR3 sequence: CASSEWDREYGYTF. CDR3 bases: TGTGCCAGCAGTGAGTGGGACAGGGAGTATGGCTACACCTTC.

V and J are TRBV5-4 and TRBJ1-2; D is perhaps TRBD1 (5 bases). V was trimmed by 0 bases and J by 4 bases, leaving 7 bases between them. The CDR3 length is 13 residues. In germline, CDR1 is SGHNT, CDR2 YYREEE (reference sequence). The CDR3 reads CASSLDRPYGYTF. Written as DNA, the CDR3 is TGTGCCAGCAGCTTGGACAGGCCCTATGGCTACACCTTC.

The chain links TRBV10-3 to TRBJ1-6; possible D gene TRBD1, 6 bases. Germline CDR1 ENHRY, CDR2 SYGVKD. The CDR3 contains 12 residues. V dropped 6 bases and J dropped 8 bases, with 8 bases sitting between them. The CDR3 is CAIRQGDSPLHF. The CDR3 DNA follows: TGTGCCATCAGACAGGGCGATTCACCCCTCCACTTT.

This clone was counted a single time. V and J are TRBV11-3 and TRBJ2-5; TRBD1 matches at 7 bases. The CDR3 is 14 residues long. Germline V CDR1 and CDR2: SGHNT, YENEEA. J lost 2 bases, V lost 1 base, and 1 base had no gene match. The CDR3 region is CASSLGTGQETQYF. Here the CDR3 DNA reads TGTGCCAGCAGCTTAGGGACAGGACAAGAGACCCAGTACTTC.

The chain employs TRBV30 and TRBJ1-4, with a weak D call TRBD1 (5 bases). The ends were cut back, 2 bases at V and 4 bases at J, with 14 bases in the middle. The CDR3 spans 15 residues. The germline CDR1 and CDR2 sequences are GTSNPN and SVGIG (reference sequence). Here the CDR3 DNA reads TGTGCCTGGAGTACTATTTCAGGGTTTAATGAAAAACTGTTTTTT. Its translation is CAWSTISGFNEKLFF.

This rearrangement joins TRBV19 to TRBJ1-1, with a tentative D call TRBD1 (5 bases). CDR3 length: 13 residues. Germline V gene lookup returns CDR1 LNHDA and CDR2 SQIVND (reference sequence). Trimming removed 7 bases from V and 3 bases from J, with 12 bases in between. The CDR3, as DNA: TGTGCCAGTAAACTCGCAGGGTACACTGAAGCTTTCTTT. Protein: CASKLAGYTEAFF.

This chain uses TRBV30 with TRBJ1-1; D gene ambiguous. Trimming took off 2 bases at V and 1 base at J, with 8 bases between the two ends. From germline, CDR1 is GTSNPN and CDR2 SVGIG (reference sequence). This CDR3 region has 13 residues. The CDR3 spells CAWSRETNTEAFF. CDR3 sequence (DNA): TGTGCCTGGAGTAGGGAGACGAACACTGAAGCTTTCTTT.

CDR3 region: CASRYPSPGELFF. CDR3 sequence (DNA): TGTGCCAGCAGGTACCCTAGTCCCGGGGAGCTGTTTTTT. J is TRBJ2-2 and V is TRBV7-2; D is uncertain. V was shortened by 6 bases and J by 6 bases, with 11 bases between the two germline ends. The CDR3 covers 13 residues. CDR1 and CDR2 (germline): SGHTA, FQGNSA. The whole variable domain, remainder taken from reference TRBV7-2 and TRBJ2-2, is GAGVSQSPSNKVTEKGKDVELRCDPISGHTALYWYRQSLGQGLEFLIYFQGNSAPDKSGLPSDRFSAERTGGSVSTLTIQRTQQEDSAVYLCASRYPSPGELFFGEGSRLTVL.

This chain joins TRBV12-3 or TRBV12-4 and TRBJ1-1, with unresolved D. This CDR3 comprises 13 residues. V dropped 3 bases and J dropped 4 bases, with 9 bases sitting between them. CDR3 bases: TGTGCCAGCAGTTTTCTCCGAGGCACTGAAGCTTTCTTT. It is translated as CASSFLRGTEAFF.